These T cell receptor beta chains were read from a single sample in a study of T-cell memory formation after mild COVID-19. One entry per CDR3 protein results from TCRdb running MiXCR on the 5' RACE reads. The data hold roughly 340,000 distinct CDR3 sequences, with approximately 15% observed a single time. The sample was PBMCs or a T cell subset sorted from them (not recorded which). The receptors were gathered from a man aged 18-30 years who had mild COVID-19 (a few samples of this study predate the infection). Cell type and time point are not known. The CDR3 runs from the conserved cysteine through the conserved F or W. Each record gives: J gene, D gene, V gene, clone size, CDR3 DNA, CDR3 protein. The D gene is left open where the match is weak. Clone size is not always given. Where it is, it says once, few, many or a class for expanded clones.

>TRBJ2-7|.|TRBV29-1|.
TGCAGCGTTGAAGATAGGGCCCGCTACGAGCAGTACTTC
CSVEDRARYEQYF
>TRBJ2-3|.|TRBV6-2/TRBV6-3|.
TGTGCCAGCAGTTACTCGAGACCAGATACGCAGTATTTT
CASSYSRPDTQYF
>TRBJ2-2|TRBD2|TRBV6-5|.
TGTGCCAGCGTGACTAGCGGGGGGGCAGCCGGGGAGCTGTTTTTT
CASVTSGGAAGELFF
>TRBJ2-1|.|TRBV4-2|many
TGTGCCAGCAGCCAAGAAGGTCCGGGGGGCTTTACTGAGCAGTTCTTC
CASSQEGPGGFTEQFF
>TRBJ1-1|TRBD1|TRBV10-2|many
TGCGCCAGCAGCCCCAGGGGGTTTAGGGCTTTCTTT
CASSPRGFRAFF
>TRBJ1-1|.|TRBV11-2|.
TGTGCCAGCAGCTTCGGGACCGACTTTGAAGCTTTCTTT
CASSFGTDFEAFF
>TRBJ2-3|TRBD2|TRBV4-1|.
TGCGCCAGCAGCCAAGTAGGATTTGTAGCGGGGGCTTCACTTTTT
CASSQVGFVAGASLF
>TRBJ1-6|.|TRBV11-2|.
TGTGCCAGCAGCTTAGTTGTCGGGAGTGTGAATTCACCCCTCCACTTT
CASSLVVGSVNSPLHF
>TRBJ2-1|.|TRBV5-4|.
TGTGCCAGCAGTCATACGGCGGGGCCGAGCAATGAGCAGTTCTTC
CASSHTAGPSNEQFF
>TRBJ2-3|.|TRBV7-9|.
TGTGCCAGCACCCAACCCAAGCAGAGCACAGATACGCAGTATTTT
CASTQPKQSTDTQYF
>TRBJ2-2|.|TRBV5-6|.
TGTGCCAGCAGGGGGTTACGGACCGGGGAGCTGTTTTTT
CASRGLRTGELFF
>TRBJ2-3|TRBD2|TRBV20-1|.
TGCAGTGCGCCTCGGGGGGGCGAGGAAGATACGCAGTATTTT
CSAPRGGEEDTQYF
>TRBJ2-1|TRBD2|TRBV30|.
TGTGCCTTGTCGGTAGCGGGGGGCCTCGAGGGGGAGCAGTTCTTC
CALSVAGGLEGEQFF
>TRBJ1-1|.|TRBV3-1|.
TGTGCCAGCAGCCAAGACCTATTCACTGAAGCTTTCTTT
CASSQDLFTEAFF
>TRBJ2-2|TRBD2|TRBV7-2|few
TGTGCCAGCAGCTTAATGGGACTAGCGGGGGGGCGAACCGGGGAGCTGTTTTTT
CASSLMGLAGGRTGELFF
>TRBJ1-1|.|TRBV12-3/TRBV12-4|many
TGTGCCAGCGGACGCGGGATCAACACTGAAGCTTTCTTT
CASGRGINTEAFF
>TRBJ1-2|.|TRBV7-2|many
TGTGCCAGCAGCCGGGACCGTTACTATGGCTACACCTTC
CASSRDRYYGYTF
>TRBJ1-1|.|TRBV20-1|few
TGCAGTGCTCCCCGTTCGGACGGGAACACTGAAGCTTTCTTT
CSAPRSDGNTEAFF
>TRBJ2-3|.|TRBV14|many
TGTGCCAGCAGCCAAGACAGATTCACAGATACGCAGTATTTT
CASSQDRFTDTQYF
>TRBJ1-1|.|TRBV29-1|.
TGCAGCGTACGCCAAGGCAGGGGGAACACTGAAGCTTTCTTT
CSVRQGRGNTEAFF
>TRBJ2-7|TRBD1|TRBV15|few
TGTGCCACCAGCAGAGACAGGGGGTACGAGCAGTACTTC
CATSRDRGYEQYF
>TRBJ2-7|.|TRBV12-3/TRBV12-4|few
TGTGCCAGCGGACCGGGGAACGACCCCTACGAGCAGTACTTC
CASGPGNDPYEQYF
>TRBJ1-3|.|TRBV13|.
TGTGCCAGCAGCTTAGTTGGAGGATTTGGAAACACCATATATTTT
CASSLVGGFGNTIYF
>TRBJ1-2|.|TRBV4-3|.
TGCGCCAGCAGCCAAGATTCGTCCTCTAACTATGGCTACACCTTC
CASSQDSSSNYGYTF
>TRBJ2-1|TRBD2|TRBV3-1|.
TGTGCCAGCAGCCAAGTCGGGCTAGCGGGGGATCCCTCCTACAATGAGCAGTTCTTC
CASSQVGLAGDPSYNEQFF
>TRBJ2-3|.|TRBV7-2|many
TGTGCCAGCAGCTTAGATATTAGAGATACGCAGTATTTT
CASSLDIRDTQYF
>TRBJ2-3|.|TRBV29-1|.
TGCAGCGTTGAAGATCTCGGCTCCGGAGATACGCAGTATTTT
CSVEDLGSGDTQYF